Below are 20 T cell receptor beta chains sequenced from a single sample in a study of blood T cell repertoires in COVID-19 (dated by TCRdb to about 2020). The library was built by means of the immunoSEQ multiplex PCR assay. TCRdb stores this immuneACCESS table with in-frame sequences only. Part of the clones is absent; in the studies checked, under half of the shortfall reflects unresolved V genes, and no reason is known for the rest. This sample comprises about 110,000 clones, about 81% of them detected only once. The ten biggest clones cover approximately 7.9% of the sample. Sequences were obtained from peripheral blood. These receptors were obtained from a man between 65 and 79 years old with acute or convalescent COVID-19.

The genes are TRBV9 and TRBJ1-6, with D tentatively TRBD1 (5 bases). This CDR3 has 14 amino acids. Germline V lookup: CDR1 SGDLS, CDR2 YYNGEE. Between the trimmed V and J ends, which lost 4 bases and 5 bases, there was a span of 10 bases. In DNA, the CDR3 is TGTGCCAGCAGCCACGGACAAAATAATTCACCCCTCCACTTT. It yields the protein CASSHGQNNSPLHF.

The V and J genes are TRBV7-2 and TRBJ2-1, with 8 bases lining up with TRBD2. With 8 bases clipped from V and 1 base from J, the junction kept 4 bases outside the gene matches. Germline V lookup: CDR1 SGHTA, CDR2 FQGNSA. The CDR3 loop spans 14 amino acids. The CDR3 sequence is CASAREGSYNEQFF. In nucleotides, the CDR3 is TGTGCCAGCGCCCGGGAGGGTTCCTACAATGAGCAGTTCTTC.

Concerning this clone: The junction does not match germline at one end; this may be a read error. The chain links TRBV2 to TRBJ2-2, with TRBD2 matching over 8 bases. Per the germline V gene, CDR1 is SNHLY and CDR2 is FYNNEI. CDR3 length: 15 residues. CDR3 nucleotide sequence: TGTGCCAGCAGTGAAAGGTCCGGGACCAGCGGGGGGCTGTTTTTT. Amino acids: CASSERSGTSGGLFF.

This chain links TRBV7-3 with TRBJ1-1; D perhaps matches TRBD1 (5 bases). The V gene's germline CDR1 is SGHTA and CDR2 FQGTGA. V was trimmed by 1 base and J by 4 bases, leaving 13 bases between them. CDR3 length: 15 residues. CDR3 loop: CASSLNGGIFTEAFF. CDR3 bases: TGTGCCAGCAGCTTAAACGGGGGAATTTTCACTGAAGCTTTCTTT.

This rearrangement joins TRBV6-1 to TRBJ1-1; D might be TRBD1 (5 bases). Trimming left V 3 bases short and J 4 bases short, with 18 bases between. Germline CDR1 MNHNS, CDR2 SASEGT. CDR3 length: 16 amino acids. The CDR3 DNA reads as TGTGCCAGCAGTGATCGGGGGAGGAGGTCGTTCACTGAAGCTTTCTTT. It is translated as CASSDRGRRSFTEAFF.

The chain recombines TRBV6-6 with TRBJ1-1; 7 bases are shared with TRBD1. From germline, CDR1 is MNHNY and CDR2 SVGAGI (reference sequence). The CDR3 consists of 15 residues. With V trimmed by 2 bases and J by 4 bases, 7 bases remained unmatched. The CDR3 loop reads CASSYQSGGSTEAFF. The CDR3 DNA follows: TGTGCCAGCAGTTACCAATCAGGGGGGAGCACTGAAGCTTTCTTT.

CDR3 protein: CASSEAPGQGDSPLHF. CDR3 in DNA: TGTGCCAGCAGTGAAGCCCCGGGACAGGGGGATTCACCCCTCCACTTT. V usage is TRBV6-1 and J usage is TRBJ1-6; 11 bases line up with TRBD1. The CDR3 length is 16 residues. J was trimmed by 8 bases and V by 0 bases; bases with no gene match: 3. Germline CDR1 and CDR2: MNHNS and SASEGT.

The chain combines TRBV28 with TRBJ2-4, with 12 bases aligning to TRBD1. The junction had 10 bases not matched to a gene; V was cut back by 6 bases and J by 1 base. Per germline, CDR1 MDHEN and CDR2 SYDVKM. The CDR3 length is 18 residues. The DNA of the CDR3 is TGTGCCAGCAGCCCGATCGGGACAGGGGGCACTGCCAAAAACATTCAGTACTTC. As protein: CASSPIGTGGTAKNIQYF.

The chain links TRBV5-1 to TRBJ1-4, with D possibly matching TRBD1 (5 bases). Per the germline V gene, CDR1 is SGHRS and CDR2 is YFSETQ. The CDR3 is 16 amino acids. V shed 4 bases and J shed 4 bases, with 17 bases lying between them. The CDR3 DNA sequence: TGCGCCAGCAGCCCGCAACCCCCGGGACTTAATGAAAAACTGTTTTTT. It is translated as CASSPQPPGLNEKLFF. The full variable domain, with the rest looked up from reference TRBV5-1 and TRBJ1-4, is KAGVTQTPRYLIKTRGQQVTLSCSPISGHRSVSWYQQTPGQGLQFLFEYFSETQRNKGNFPGRFSGRQFSNSRSEMNVSTLELGDSALYLCASSPQPPGLNEKLFFGSGTQLSVL.

The table lists this clone with a count of one. The chain couples TRBV9 to TRBJ2-1, with 8 bases fitting TRBD2. Germline V gives CDR1 SGDLS, CDR2 YYNGEE. The ends lost 2 bases at V and 0 bases at J; junction bases unmatched: 10. There are 18 residues in the CDR3. CDR3 sequence (DNA): TGTGCCAGCAGCGTCGACACTGGACTAGCAAGCTCCTACAATGAGCAGTTCTTC. It yields the protein CASSVDTGLASSYNEQFF.

This chain joins TRBV28 and TRBJ2-1, with D perhaps TRBD1 (6 bases). CDR1 and CDR2 (germline): MDHEN, SYDVKM. This CDR3 has 18 amino acids. V lost 4 bases, J lost 6 bases, and 25 bases lay in between. This CDR3 is CASSSGTRGAGLGNEQFF. The CDR3 DNA follows: TGTGCCAGCAGTTCTGGGACAAGGGGCGCCGGGTTGGGCAATGAGCAGTTCTTC.

This clone has just one count. V and J are TRBV10-3 and TRBJ1-3, with D tentatively TRBD1 (6 bases). CDR1 and CDR2 (germline): ENHRY, SYGVKD. The CDR3 consists of 15 residues. With 2 bases removed from V and 2 bases from J, the gap between germline ends came to 10 bases. The DNA of the CDR3 is TGTGCCATCAGTGAGAACAGGGTTACTGGAAACACCATATATTTT. It specifies CAISENRVTGNTIYF.

The chain employs TRBV6-1 and TRBJ1-1; D is uncertain. Germline V gene sequence: CDR1 MNHNS, CDR2 SASEGT. The ends were cut back, 2 bases at V and 8 bases at J, with 15 bases in the middle. The CDR3 runs to 14 residues. CDR3 in DNA: TGTGCCAGCAGTGAAACTACCGGGTCTAAGGAAGCTTTCTTT. As protein: CASSETTGSKEAFF.

This clone showed up just once. The chain has TRBV27 and TRBJ2-3, with 16 bases that match TRBD2. The V gene's germline CDR1 is MNHEY and CDR2 SMNVEV (reference sequence). V lost 10 bases and J lost 3; bases outside the gene matches: 10. This CDR3 is built from 17 residues. CDR3 in amino acids: CATGGLAGGSRTDTQYF. Written as DNA, the CDR3 is TGTGCCACAGGGGGACTAGCGGGAGGGTCTAGGACAGATACGCAGTATTTT.

This clone was observed once. This chain uses TRBV11-2 with TRBJ2-7; 9 nucleotides agree with TRBD2. The CDR3 has 14 residues. After removal of 5 bases from V and 2 bases from J, the junction contained 4 bases not matched to a gene. CDR1 and CDR2 (germline): SGHAT, FQNNGV. CDR3 sequence (DNA): TGTGCCAGCAGCATAATAGCGGGGGCCTACGAGCAGTACTTC. The encoded protein is CASSIIAGAYEQYF.

This clone was found once. V and J are TRBV6-5 and TRBJ1-6, with 11 nucleotides matching TRBD1. The CDR3 sequence is 15 residues long. Losses at the gene ends were 6 bases for V and 10 bases for J; bases not matched to a gene: 8. Germline V gene lookup returns CDR1 MNHEY and CDR2 SVGAGI. CDR3 bases: TGTGCCAGCAGGGGGACAGGGGGGTCAAAATCACCCCTCCACTTT. Translated, it gives CASRGTGGSKSPLHF.

This chain links TRBV2 with TRBJ2-6, with D possibly TRBD1 on 6 matching bases. Trimming stripped 9 bases from V and 2 bases from J, with 14 bases between. CDR1 and CDR2 from the germline V gene are SNHLY and FYNNEI. The CDR3 is made up of 15 amino acids. This CDR3 is CASAIQGTGANVLTF. In nucleotides, the CDR3 is TGTGCCAGTGCAATCCAGGGGACTGGGGCCAACGTCCTGACTTTC.

The chain has TRBV5-8 and TRBJ2-3, with no clear D. V gave up 4 bases and J gave up 1 base, with 7 bases separating them. The CDR3 covers 13 residues. The germline CDR1 and CDR2 sequences are SGHTS and YDEGEE. The CDR3 reads CASSVPGTDTQYF. In DNA, the CDR3 is TGTGCCAGCAGCGTTCCAGGCACAGATACGCAGTATTTT.

The V gene is TRBV12-3 or TRBV12-4, the J gene TRBJ2-7; 10 bases align to TRBD2. This CDR3 spans 13 amino acids. With V trimmed by 6 bases and J by 2 bases, 1 base remained unmatched. CDR3 in amino acids: CASRLAGTYEQYF. Here the CDR3 DNA reads TGTGCCAGCAGACTAGCGGGAACCTACGAGCAGTACTTC.

This rearrangement joins TRBV7-6 to TRBJ1-3, with 7 bases fitting TRBD1. In germline, CDR1 is SGHVS, CDR2 FNYEAQ. The junction had 4 bases not matched to a gene; V was cut back by 5 bases and J by 0 bases. The length of the CDR3 is 15 residues. CDR3 nucleotide sequence: TGTGCCAGCAGCCCAACAGGGGACTCTGGAAACACCATATATTTT. Amino acids: CASSPTGDSGNTIYF.